A single sample gave rise to the 19 T cell receptor beta chains below, sequenced in a study of regulatory T cells in long-lasting Graves disease. Time point specified: newly diagnosed GD, antithyroid drugs for less than 3 months. PBMC RNA was the source of the TCR library. iRepertoire HTBI primers and Arm-PCR of CDR3 regions built TCR beta libraries. Each CDR3 protein gets one entry after TCRdb re-called the multiplex PCR reads with MiXCR. The sample includes about 460,000 distinct CDR3 sequences, 12% to 15% of them seen just once. The same data also went into a second study, on T cells in Graves' hyperthyroidism and ophthalmopathy.

The input for sequencing was peripheral blood mononuclear cells (PBMCs), taken at new diagnosis, from a patient treated with antithyroid drugs. Receptor source: a woman in her 50s with Graves disease.

This clonotype was picked up a small number of times. J is TRBJ2-1 and V is TRBV30, with TRBD2 identical over 7 bases. J was trimmed by 5 bases and V by 3 bases; bases with no gene match: 10. The CDR3 totals 15 residues. Germline loops: CDR1 GTSNPN, CDR2 SVGIG (reference sequence). The CDR3 nucleotides are TGTGCCTGGAGCGACCGACTAGCAGTGGACAATGAGCAGTTCTTC. Protein: CAWSDRLAVDNEQFF.

This clonotype has ten or more counts. The CDR3 bases are TGTGCCAGCAGCCAAGGAAAGCTAGTAGCCGACAATGAGCAGTTCTTC. Encoded protein: CASSQGKLVADNEQFF. V and J are TRBV3-1 and TRBJ2-1; the D is unclear. Germline V gives CDR1 LGHDT, CDR2 YNNKEL (reference sequence). Trimming stripped 1 base from V and 5 bases from J, with 15 bases between. The CDR3 spans 16 residues.

The CDR3 protein is CASSYPAALAKNIQYF. CDR3 nucleotide sequence: TGTGCCAGCAGCTACCCCGCAGCACTAGCCAAAAACATTCAGTACTTC. The chain has TRBV7-9 and TRBJ2-4, with D uncertain. Trimming stripped 4 bases from V and 0 bases from J, with 13 bases between. This CDR3 is built from 16 residues. The V gene's germline CDR1 is SEHNR and CDR2 FQNEAQ (reference sequence).

There are a few counts of this clonotype. One junction end does not reproduce the germline sequence, and a read error may be involved. The chain links TRBV5-1 to TRBJ2-5; the D gene is possibly TRBD2 (5 bases). The CDR3 covers 14 residues. Germline CDR1 SGHRS, CDR2 YFSETQ. The CDR3 reads CASSLGGPQGTQYF. CDR3 nucleotides: TGCGCCAGCAGCTTAGGCGGGCCGCAAGGGACCCAGTACTTC.

This clonotype was observed a handful of times. V is TRBV5-5 and J is TRBJ1-2; 7 bases fit TRBD1. This CDR3 comprises 14 residues. From germline, CDR1 is SGHKS and CDR2 YYEKEE (reference sequence). The ends lost 2 bases at V and 6 bases at J; junction bases unmatched: 7. CDR3 bases: TGTGCCAGCAGCTTCCCAGGGGGGGCGGATGGCTACACCTTC. Amino acid sequence: CASSFPGGADGYTF.

The genes are TRBV27 and TRBJ2-6; D is undetermined. Germline-derived CDR1 and CDR2 are MNHEY and SMNVEV (reference sequence). V lost 5 bases and J lost 0, with 11 bases in between. The CDR3 loop spans 16 amino acids. Here the CDR3 reads CASSPLLFSGANVLTF. CDR3 bases: TGTGCCAGCAGTCCCCTGCTGTTCTCTGGGGCCAACGTCCTGACTTTC.

This clonotype has at least ten counts. One junction end disagrees with the germline gene, perhaps due to a read error. The chain has TRBV7-3 and TRBJ2-1, with D possibly being TRBD2 (6 bases). The CDR3 has 16 residues. Germline assignment: CDR1 SGHTA and CDR2 FQGTGA. The CDR3 DNA reads TGTGCCAGCAGCCTAACCCCTTCTAGCGACTACAATGAGCAGTTCTTC. Residues: CASSLTPSSDYNEQFF.

This clonotype was seen many times. The V call is TRBV5-1, the J call TRBJ2-7; D is ambiguous. The CDR3 contains 16 residues. Germline CDR1 reads SGHRS; CDR2 reads YFSETQ. Deletions cut 1 base from V and 0 bases from J, with 14 bases between. CDR3 amino acids: CASSLMEASSSYEQYF. The CDR3 region has the DNA TGCGCCAGCAGCTTGATGGAAGCGTCAAGCTCCTACGAGCAGTACTTC.

The rearrangement uses TRBV28 and TRBJ1-5, with a tentative D call TRBD1 (5 bases). This CDR3 region has 15 residues. V shed 5 bases and J shed 9 bases, with 20 bases lying between them. Germline V gives CDR1 MDHEN, CDR2 SYDVKM. DNA of the CDR3: TGTGCCAGCAGTCTCAGGACGGGGGAGTGGAGGCCCCAGCATTTT. It specifies CASSLRTGEWRPQHF.

This clonotype was recorded many times. This sequence joins TRBV20-1 and TRBJ2-1; 8 bases align to TRBD2. The CDR3 runs to 14 residues. Losses at the gene ends were 6 bases for V and 2 bases for J; bases not matched to a gene: 6. The V gene's germline CDR1 is DFQATT and CDR2 SNEGSKA (reference sequence). The CDR3 loop reads CSASSGRPYNEQFF. The CDR3 nucleotides read TGCAGTGCCTCTAGCGGGCGACCCTACAATGAGCAGTTCTTC.

Many counts were recorded for this clonotype. The genes are TRBV3-1 and TRBJ2-1; D uncertain. Germline V lookup: CDR1 LGHDT, CDR2 YNNKEL (reference sequence). CDR3 size: 13 residues. V dropped 1 base and J dropped 9 bases, with 10 bases sitting between them. In nucleotides, the CDR3 is TGTGCCAGCAGCCAAGGCGGAGTTCCTGAGCAGTTCTTC. Translated, it gives CASSQGGVPEQFF.

This clonotype appeared a few times. This chain links TRBV10-2 with TRBJ1-1; D perhaps matches TRBD1 (6 bases). V was trimmed by 3 bases and J by 1 base, leaving 9 bases between them. The CDR3 totals 14 residues. Germline CDR1 reads WSHSY; CDR2 reads SAAADI. In DNA, the CDR3 is TGCGCCAGCAGTGATGAGGACAGGAACACTGAAGCTTTCTTT. It translates to CASSDEDRNTEAFF.

The rearrangement uses TRBV7-9 and TRBJ2-7; no clear D gene. The CDR3 spans 15 residues. Germline assignment: CDR1 SEHNR and CDR2 FQNEAQ (reference sequence). Trimming took off 7 bases at V and 3 bases at J, with 19 bases between the two ends. The CDR3 is CASTIVGNSDYEQYF. The CDR3 DNA reads TGTGCCAGCACCATAGTAGGGAATTCGGACTACGAGCAGTACTTC.

This clonotype has ten or more counts. V is TRBV9 and J is TRBJ2-5, with 9 bases matching TRBD2. The CDR3 runs 15 residues. CDR1 and CDR2 (germline): SGDLS, YYNGEE. J was trimmed by 1 base and V by 5 bases; bases with no gene match: 6. CDR3 in amino acids: CASSVTSGPQETQYF. Written as DNA, the CDR3 is TGTGCCAGCAGTGTAACTAGCGGGCCCCAAGAGACCCAGTACTTC.

The sample holds a few counts of this clonotype. The genes are TRBV5-1 and TRBJ2-7, with D unresolved. CDR1 and CDR2 (germline): SGHRS, YFSETQ. The CDR3 runs 14 residues. V lost 0 bases and J lost 3, with 10 bases in between. The CDR3 coding sequence is TGCGCCAGCAGCTTGGCCTGTCTTGGCTACGAGCAGTACTTC. Its translation: CASSLACLGYEQYF.

This clonotype was seen at least ten times. The CDR3 coding sequence is TGTGCCAGCAGCGAGGGACAGGGATTTGGCTACACCTTC. This translates into CASSEGQGFGYTF. V usage is TRBV9 and J usage is TRBJ1-2, with 9 positions matching TRBD1. The CDR3 totals 13 residues. V was clipped by 3 bases and J by 7 bases; unmatched bases: 4. Germline V gives CDR1 SGDLS, CDR2 YYNGEE.

This clonotype was seen repeatedly, ten times or more. The chain links TRBV5-6 to TRBJ2-1; 11 bases are shared with TRBD2. The germline gives CDR1 SGHDT, CDR2 YYEEEE. J was trimmed by 8 bases and V by 8 bases; bases with no gene match: 9. The CDR3 runs to 14 residues. CDR3 nucleotide sequence: TGTGCCAGTACACTAGCGGGAGTACTCCATGAGCAGTTCTTC. Translated, it gives CASTLAGVLHEQFF. Full variable domain (missing parts from reference TRBV5-6 and TRBJ2-1): DAGVTQSPTHLIKTRGQQVTLRCSPKSGHDTVSWYQQALGQGPQFIFQYYEEEERQRGNFPDRFSGHQFPNYSSELNVNALLLGDSALYLCASTLAGVLHEQFFGPGTRLTVL.

Remarks on this clonotype: A single base separates this from a much larger clone, so it may be a read error. This sequence joins TRBV11-3 and TRBJ2-5, with a possible D match to TRBD2 (6 bases). With 2 bases removed from V and 5 bases from J, the gap between germline ends came to 21 bases. This CDR3 is built from 17 residues. Per germline, CDR1 SGHNT and CDR2 YENEEA. CDR3: CASSLSSPGLCGETQYF. In DNA form, the CDR3 reads TGTGCCAGCAGCTTATCCTCCCCGGGACTGTGTGGGGAGACCCAGTACTTC.

Points on this clonotype: Just one base apart from a much larger clone, this may be a read error. The chain employs TRBV12-3 or TRBV12-4 and TRBJ2-7; 10 bases agree with TRBD2. Losses at the gene ends were 6 bases for V and 5 bases for J; bases not matched to a gene: 7. This CDR3 is built from 14 residues. CDR3 sequence reads: CASRRTSGRHEQYF. The CDR3 nucleotides are TGTGCCAGCAGGAGGACTAGCGGACGGCACGAGCAGTACTTC.